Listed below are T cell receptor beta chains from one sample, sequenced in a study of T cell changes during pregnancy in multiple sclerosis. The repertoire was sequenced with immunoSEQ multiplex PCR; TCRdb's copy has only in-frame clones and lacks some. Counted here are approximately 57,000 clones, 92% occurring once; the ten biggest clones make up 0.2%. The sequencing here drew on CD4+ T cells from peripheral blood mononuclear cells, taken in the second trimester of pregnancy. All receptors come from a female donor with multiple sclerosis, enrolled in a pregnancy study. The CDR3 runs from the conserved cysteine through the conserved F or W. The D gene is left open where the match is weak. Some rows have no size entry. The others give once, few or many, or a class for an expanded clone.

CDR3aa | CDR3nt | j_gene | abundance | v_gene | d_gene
CASSLAGFRTASQSNEQFF | TGTGCCAGCAGCTTGGCCGGGTTCCGGACAGCTTCCCAGTCCAATGAGCAGTTCTTC | TRBJ2-1 | NA | TRBV5-4 | NA
CASSLLGGYEQYF | TGTGCCAGCAGCCTTCTCGGGGGCTACGAGCAGTACTTC | TRBJ2-7 | NA | TRBV6-5 | NA
CASSVATGGIYNEQFF | TGTGCCAGCAGCGTAGCTACGGGGGGGATCTACAATGAGCAGTTCTTC | TRBJ2-1 | NA | TRBV9 | TRBD2
CASGVAGGLGTDTQYF | TGTGCCAGCGGGGTAGCGGGAGGCTTGGGCACAGATACGCAGTATTTT | TRBJ2-3 | NA | TRBV28 | TRBD2
CASSEMRSVPHEQYF | TGTGCCAGCAGTGAGATGCGGTCGGTTCCCCACGAGCAGTACTTC | TRBJ2-7 | NA | TRBV2 | NA
CASLRTGPTGELFF | TGCGCCAGCCTCAGGACAGGACCGACCGGGGAGCTGTTTTTT | TRBJ2-2 | NA | TRBV5-1 | TRBD1
CASSPLPGSYNEQFF | TGTGCCAGCAGTCCCTTGCCAGGTTCCTACAATGAGCAGTTCTTC | TRBJ2-1 | NA | TRBV27 | NA
CASRWRSREKLFF | TGTGCCAGCAGGTGGAGAAGTAGGGAAAAACTGTTTTTT | TRBJ1-4 | NA | TRBV2 | NA
CASSSTGTGKLNEQFF | TGTGCCAGCTCATCTACCGGGACAGGGAAGTTGAATGAGCAGTTCTTC | TRBJ2-1 | NA | TRBV18 | TRBD1
CASSIFGAATQHF | TGTGCCAGTAGTATTTTCGGTGCGGCGACCCAGCATTTT | TRBJ1-5 | NA | TRBV19 | NA
CASSLGTGHYEQYF | TGTGCCAGCAGCTTAGGGACAGGGCACTACGAGCAGTACTTC | TRBJ2-7 | NA | TRBV7-3 | TRBD1
CASSSASQGNHGYTF | TGTGCCAGCAGCTCAGCATCACAGGGAAACCATGGCTACACCTTC | TRBJ1-2 | NA | TRBV7-2 | NA
CAISEIWGGAQTGELFF | TGTGCCATCAGTGAGATTTGGGGGGGGGCGCAAACCGGGGAGCTGTTTTTT | TRBJ2-2 | NA | TRBV10-3 | NA
CASSVATGGYEQYF | TGTGCCAGCAGCGTAGCTACGGGAGGCTACGAGCAGTACTTC | TRBJ2-7 | NA | TRBV9 | TRBD2
CASSEEDTPGDTQYF | TGTGCCAGCAGTGAAGAGGACACGCCAGGCGATACGCAGTATTTT | TRBJ2-3 | NA | TRBV6-1 | NA
CASSYGLAGVREQYF | TGTGCCAGCAGCTACGGACTAGCGGGAGTAAGGGAGCAGTACTTC | TRBJ2-7 | NA | TRBV11-2 | TRBD2
CASSRDRGSGNQPQHF | TGTGCCAGCAGCAGGGACAGGGGGTCGGGCAATCAGCCCCAGCATTTT | TRBJ1-5 | NA | TRBV5-4 | TRBD1
CASSLGTGVWQPQHF | TGTGCCAGCAGCTTAGGGACAGGGGTTTGGCAGCCCCAGCATTTT | TRBJ1-5 | NA | TRBV7-2 | TRBD1
CATSRMSGTPESETQYF | TGTGCCACCAGCAGGATGTCCGGGACTCCTGAATCGGAGACCCAGTACTTC | TRBJ2-5 | NA | TRBV15 | NA
CASYRDAEAFF | TGTGCCAGTTACAGGGACGCTGAAGCTTTCTTT | TRBJ1-1 | NA | TRBV19 | NA
CAWSSFSGNTIYF | TGTGCCTGGAGTTCCTTCTCTGGAAACACCATATATTTT | TRBJ1-3 | NA | TRBV30 | NA
CASSSLDREKNTEAFF | TGTGCCAGCAGCTCGCTGGACAGGGAAAAAAACACTGAAGCTTTCTTT | TRBJ1-1 | NA | TRBV7-7 | TRBD1
CASRDINRGEEPQHF | TGTGCCAGCAGGGATATAAACAGGGGCGAAGAGCCCCAGCATTTT | TRBJ1-5 | NA | TRBV5-8 | TRBD1
CASSLAGGEQFF | TGTGCCAGCAGCTTGGCGGGAGGGGAGCAGTTCTTC | TRBJ2-1 | NA | TRBV5-4 | TRBD2
CAWRPGLAYNEQFF | TGTGCCTGGAGGCCGGGACTCGCCTACAATGAGCAGTTCTTC | TRBJ2-1 | NA | TRBV30 | NA
CASSVVGQGSTGELFF | TGTGCCAGCAGCGTAGTGGGACAGGGTAGCACCGGGGAGCTGTTTTTT | TRBJ2-2 | NA | TRBV9 | TRBD1
CASSDYRGSDEQFF | TGTGCCAGCAGCGATTACAGGGGTTCCGATGAGCAGTTCTTC | TRBJ2-1 | NA | TRBV6-1 | TRBD1
CARGVGDTQYF | TGTGCCAGGGGCGTTGGAGATACGCAGTATTTT | TRBJ2-3 | NA | TRBV2 | NA
CASSVLGYTPDTQYF | TGTGCCAGCAGCGTCCTGGGCTACACTCCGGATACGCAGTATTTT | TRBJ2-3 | NA | TRBV2 | NA
CASSIMQALAKNIQYF | TGTGCCAGTAGTATAATGCAGGCATTAGCCAAAAACATTCAGTACTTC | TRBJ2-4 | NA | TRBV19 | NA
CASMTLVGHNEQFF | TGTGCCAGTATGACTCTAGTAGGTCACAATGAGCAGTTCTTC | TRBJ2-1 | NA | TRBV19 | NA
CASSRDTLNTEAFF | TGCGCCAGCAGCCGGGACACTTTGAACACTGAAGCTTTCTTT | TRBJ1-1 | NA | TRBV5-1 | NA
CASRTMGVSEQYF | TGTGCCAGCAGGACCATGGGAGTCAGCGAGCAGTACTTC | TRBJ2-7 | NA | TRBV6-5 | NA
CASSLQPGQGVDEQYF | TGCGCCAGCAGCTTACAACCGGGACAGGGTGTCGACGAGCAGTACTTC | TRBJ2-7 | once | TRBV5-1 | TRBD1
CASIPPLAGAYNEQFF | TGTGCCAGCATCCCCCCTCTAGCGGGAGCTTACAATGAGCAGTTCTTC | TRBJ2-1 | NA | TRBV28 | TRBD2
CASSRAGDLLTGELFF | TGTGCCAGCAGCCGCGCGGGGGATCTACTCACCGGGGAGCTGTTTTTT | TRBJ2-2 | NA | TRBV5-4 | TRBD2
CASSLGSGFSNQPQHF | TGTGCCAGCAGCTTAGGGTCAGGTTTTAGCAATCAGCCCCAGCATTTT | TRBJ1-5 | NA | TRBV7-8 | NA
CASSELRLYGANVLTF | TGTGCCAGCAGTGAATTGAGGCTGTATGGGGCCAACGTCCTGACTTTC | TRBJ2-6 | NA | TRBV2 | NA
CASESGRNQPQHF | TGTGCCAGCGAAAGCGGCCGCAATCAGCCCCAGCATTTT | TRBJ1-5 | NA | TRBV6-1 | NA
CASSLDGRVIDTQYF | TGTGCCAGCAGCTTGGACGGGAGGGTGATAGATACGCAGTATTTT | TRBJ2-3 | NA | TRBV5-5 | TRBD2
CASSDNRVPETQYF | TGTGCCAGTAGTGATAACAGGGTACCAGAGACCCAGTACTTC | TRBJ2-5 | NA | TRBV19 | NA
CASSQDRLADTGGDTDTQYF | TGTGCCAGCAGCCAAGATCGACTAGCGGACACCGGCGGAGATACAGATACGCAGTATTTT | TRBJ2-3 | NA | TRBV4-2 | TRBD2
CASSLVGRGNEKLFF | TGTGCCAGCAGCTTGGTTGGCAGGGGGAATGAAAAACTGTTTTTT | TRBJ1-4 | NA | TRBV5-6 | TRBD1
CASSARTGLNAGYTF | TGTGCCAGTAGTGCCCGGACAGGCCTGAATGCTGGCTACACCTTC | TRBJ1-2 | NA | TRBV19 | TRBD1
CASSAFSSGAGGNTIYF | TGTGCCAGCAGTGCCTTTTCCTCAGGGGCTGGTGGAAACACCATATATTTT | TRBJ1-3 | NA | TRBV6-1 | NA
CASSTRQGGIYTEAFF | TGTGCCAGCAGCACCCGACAGGGGGGAATTTACACTGAAGCTTTCTTT | TRBJ1-1 | NA | TRBV7-9 | TRBD1
CASSPLSEPQHF | TGTGCCAGTAGTCCGCTGAGTGAGCCCCAGCATTTT | TRBJ1-5 | NA | TRBV19 | NA
CASSAPGIGGEQYF | TGTGCCAGCAGTGCCCCGGGGATAGGGGGCGAGCAGTACTTC | TRBJ2-7 | NA | TRBV6-1 | NA
CASSLTSGGDQDTQYF | TGTGCCAGCTCACTGACTAGCGGGGGGGATCAAGATACGCAGTATTTT | TRBJ2-3 | NA | TRBV4-2 | TRBD2
CASSQGLTSYEQYF | TGCGCCAGCAGCCAGGGACTTACCAGCTACGAGCAGTACTTC | TRBJ2-7 | NA | TRBV5-1 | NA
CASSLLRTTREQYF | TGTGCCAGCAGCTTATTGCGTACCACTCGCGAGCAGTACTTC | TRBJ2-7 | NA | TRBV11-1 | NA
CASRGLAGSAYNEQFF | TGCGCCAGCAGAGGGCTAGCGGGGAGCGCCTACAATGAGCAGTTCTTC | TRBJ2-1 | NA | TRBV4-1 | TRBD2
CASSFGAGNGYTF | TGTGCCAGCAGCTTTGGGGCAGGGAATGGCTACACCTTC | TRBJ1-2 | NA | TRBV7-2 | NA
CASSLTIQGTSTDTQYF | TGCGCCAGCAGCCTCACGATACAGGGAACTAGCACAGATACGCAGTATTTT | TRBJ2-3 | NA | TRBV5-1 | NA
CASSLPRGVAYEQYF | TGTGCCAGCAGCTTACCGCGGGGGGTAGCCTACGAGCAGTACTTC | TRBJ2-7 | NA | TRBV7-2 | TRBD2
CASRNFRGDNQPQHF | TGTGCCAGCCGGAATTTCAGGGGCGACAATCAGCCCCAGCATTTT | TRBJ1-5 | NA | TRBV28 | NA
CAISEGDPGGFQTQYF | TGTGCCATCAGTGAGGGGGACCCAGGGGGGTTCCAGACGCAGTATTTT | TRBJ2-3 | few | TRBV10-3 | NA
CASSESGTDNSPLHF | TGTGCCAGCAGTGAATCCGGGACTGATAATTCACCCCTCCACTTT | TRBJ1-6 | once | TRBV6-4 | NA
CASSGGTGVSSPLHF | TGCGCCAGCAGCGGAGGGACAGGGGTAAGCTCACCCCTCCACTTT | TRBJ1-6 | NA | TRBV5-1 | TRBD1